The rows below give T cell receptor beta chains drawn from one sample of a study of T-cell reconstitution after alpha-beta-depleted transplantation in children. TCRdb analysed the PCR reads with MiXCR anew, one entry per CDR3 protein. The data hold fewer than 550,000 distinct CDR3 sequences, with approximately 10% observed a single time. This material consisted of PBMCs, mostly from graft donor cells, taken 180 days after TCRalphabeta/CD19-depleted stem cell transplant. The origin of the receptors is a female patient aged 2 to 10 who had a stem cell transplant for aplastic anemia, so the T cells may come from the graft donor. CDR3s include the opening cysteine and the closing phenylalanine or tryptophan. A D gene is named only where the DNA matches it firmly. Expanded clones are given a class, and other clones once, few, many or no size at all.

V	J	size	D	CDR3	DNA
TRBV7-2	TRBJ1-4	many	-	CASSLAGWGEKLFF	TGTGCCAGCAGCTTAGCGGGGTGGGGTGAAAAACTGTTTTTT
TRBV7-8	TRBJ1-1	-	TRBD1	CASSSRQGLIAEAFF	TGTGCCAGCAGCTCGAGACAGGGCTTAATCGCTGAAGCTTTCTTT
TRBV11-2	TRBJ1-6	-	-	CASSLSFHPLHF	TGTGCCAGCAGCTTATCGTTCCACCCCCTCCACTTT
TRBV15	TRBJ2-2	few	TRBD2	CATSPPPRTSGPRELFF	TGTGCCACCAGCCCCCCTCCCAGGACTAGCGGGCCCCGGGAGCTGTTTTTT
TRBV7-9	TRBJ2-5	-	-	CASSPRALYQETQYF	TGTGCCAGCAGCCCCCGAGCTCTGTACCAAGAGACCCAGTACTTC
TRBV28	TRBJ2-1	few	-	CASRAEGSYNEQFF	TGTGCCAGCAGGGCGGAGGGGTCATACAATGAGCAGTTCTTC
TRBV7-2	TRBJ2-3	many	-	CASSLGPTRFSQYF	TGTGCCAGCAGCTTAGGGCCCACCCGTTTCTCGCAGTATTTT
TRBV5-6	TRBJ1-2	few	-	CASSFLRGQYGYTF	TGTGCCAGCAGCTTTTTGAGGGGCCAGTATGGCTACACCTTC
TRBV15	TRBJ2-5	many	-	CATSRDLGPRRETQYF	TGTGCCACCAGCAGAGATCTGGGGCCGCGACGGGAGACCCAGTACTTC
TRBV25-1	TRBJ1-2	-	-	CASSEVRGLGYGYTF	TGTGCCAGCAGTGAAGTAAGGGGATTGGGCTATGGCTACACCTTC
TRBV12-3/TRBV12-4	TRBJ2-7	few	-	CASSYPLRGFSYEQYF	TGTGCCAGCAGTTACCCGTTGAGGGGGTTCTCCTACGAGCAGTACTTC
TRBV5-5	TRBJ1-2	many	TRBD1	CASSLQGQLNYGYTF	TGTGCCAGCAGCCTGCAGGGACAGCTTAACTATGGCTACACCTTC
TRBV20-1	TRBJ2-4	few	-	CSATRRTPAKNIQYF	TGCAGTGCTACCAGGAGGACCCCTGCCAAAAACATTCAGTACTTC
TRBV4-3	TRBJ2-7	-	TRBD2	CASSHSGTTTYEQYF	TGCGCCAGCAGCCACTCCGGGACTACCACCTACGAGCAGTACTTC
TRBV3-1	TRBJ1-1	few	-	CASSQARAGAEAFF	TGTGCCAGCAGCCAGGCTCGGGCAGGGGCTGAAGCTTTCTTT
TRBV19	TRBJ2-3	-	TRBD1	CASSSRDRRLDTHYF	TGTGCCAGCTCTTCCCGGGACAGAAGGTTGGATACGCATTATTTT
TRBV6-2/TRBV6-3	TRBJ2-2	-	TRBD1	CAGQGLAGELFF	TGTGCCGGACAGGGTTTGGCCGGGGAGCTGTTTTTT
TRBV10-3	TRBJ2-2	-	-	CATQSGHRFLELFF	TGTGCCACACAATCGGGACACCGCTTTTTGGAGCTGTTTTTT
TRBV5-6	TRBJ1-1	-	-	CASSAHGVTEAFF	TGTGCCAGCAGCGCCCACGGGGTCACTGAAGCTTTCTTT
TRBV29-1	TRBJ2-5	many	-	CSVEGVGETQYF	TGCAGCGTTGAGGGGGTGGGGGAGACCCAGTACTTC
TRBV14	TRBJ1-2	few	TRBD1	CASSQHAGTGDYGYTF	TGTGCCAGCAGCCAGCACGCCGGGACAGGGGACTATGGCTACACCTTC
TRBV4-3	TRBJ2-5	few	-	CASSQDGVAETQYF	TGCGCCAGCAGCCAAGATGGGGTAGCGGAGACCCAGTACTTC
TRBV6-2/TRBV6-3	TRBJ2-7	many	TRBD2	CASSLLAGGTYEQYF	TGTGCCAGCAGCCTCCTAGCGGGAGGCACCTACGAGCAGTACTTC
TRBV10-3	TRBJ2-1	-	-	CAISGDLGDEQFF	TGTGCCATCAGTGGGGACCTGGGGGATGAGCAGTTCTTC
TRBV9	TRBJ2-1	many	TRBD1	CASSGGHRGDEQFF	TGTGCCAGCAGCGGGGGACACAGGGGAGATGAGCAGTTCTTC
TRBV12-3/TRBV12-4	TRBJ1-5	many	-	CASSLARYSNQPQHF	TGTGCCAGCAGTTTAGCCAGATATAGCAATCAGCCCCAGCATTTT
TRBV20-1	TRBJ2-7	-	TRBD1	CSAWCSPGQEPTRPYEQYF	TGCAGTGCATGGTGTAGTCCGGGACAGGAACCTACTCGGCCCTACGAGCAGTACTTC
TRBV12-3/TRBV12-4	TRBJ2-2	many	TRBD2	CASNQREAGELFF	TGTGCCAGCAATCAGCGGGAGGCCGGGGAGCTGTTTTTT
TRBV7-3	TRBJ2-2	-	-	CASSFEDSYTGELFF	TGTGCCAGCAGCTTCGAAGACAGCTACACCGGGGAGCTGTTTTTT
TRBV29-1	TRBJ2-1	few	TRBD2	CSDGPPAGDEEDEQFF	TGCAGCGACGGCCCGCCAGCGGGAGACGAGGAGGATGAGCAGTTCTTC
TRBV12-3/TRBV12-4	TRBJ2-1	-	TRBD2	CASTAGTSFVHEQFF	TGTGCCAGCACCGCCGGGACTAGCTTCGTCCATGAGCAGTTCTTC
TRBV11-2	TRBJ2-1	few	TRBD2	CASSQLAGGFDEQFF	TGTGCCAGCAGCCAACTAGCGGGAGGGTTCGATGAGCAGTTCTTC
TRBV3-1	TRBJ2-2	-	TRBD2	CASSRLAGVTGELFF	TGTGCCAGCAGCCGACTAGCGGGAGTTACCGGGGAGCTGTTTTTT
TRBV6-4	TRBJ1-5	-	-	CASSDVRTVSNQPQHF	TGTGCCAGCAGTGACGTAAGGACAGTTAGCAATCAGCCCCAGCATTTT
TRBV7-2	TRBJ2-5	-	-	CASGASTKETQYF	TGTGCCAGCGGAGCGAGTACAAAAGAGACCCAGTACTTC
TRBV5-1	TRBJ2-5	-	TRBD1	CASSSGQGQTYQETQYF	TGCGCCAGCAGCTCAGGACAGGGGCAAACATACCAAGAGACCCAGTACTTC
TRBV6-2/TRBV6-3	TRBJ2-7	-	TRBD2	CASSYLGLAYEQYF	TGTGCCAGCAGTTACCTAGGACTAGCCTACGAGCAGTACTTC
TRBV13	TRBJ2-7	-	-	CASSLEYEGGEQYF	TGTGCCAGCAGCTTAGAATATGAAGGGGGAGAGCAGTACTTC
TRBV6-1	TRBJ2-7	few	TRBD1	CASSISQGAVYEQYF	TGTGCCAGCAGTATATCACAGGGGGCCGTCTACGAGCAGTACTTC
TRBV7-2	TRBJ2-3	many	TRBD1	CASSLMTGSWTDTQYF	TGTGCCAGCAGCTTGATGACAGGGAGTTGGACAGATACGCAGTATTTT
TRBV12-3/TRBV12-4	TRBJ1-2	-	-	CASSLNSAANGYYGYTF	TGTGCCAGCAGTTTAAACAGTGCTGCTAACGGATACTATGGCTACACCTTC
TRBV12-3/TRBV12-4	TRBJ2-1	-	TRBD1	CASTRTGEQFF	TGTGCCAGCACCCGGACAGGGGAGCAGTTCTTC
TRBV25-1	TRBJ2-3	-	TRBD1	CATSGGQPTDTQYF	TGTGCCACCAGTGGGGGACAGCCCACAGATACGCAGTATTTT
TRBV27	TRBJ2-7	-	TRBD2	CASSPKGDVFRAGGPYEQYF	TGTGCCAGCAGTCCAAAGGGGGATGTGTTCAGGGCGGGAGGGCCGTACGAGCAGTACTTC
TRBV20-1	TRBJ2-1	many	TRBD2	CSALSGSSYNEQFF	TGCAGTGCTTTAAGCGGGAGCTCCTACAATGAGCAGTTCTTC
TRBV7-9	TRBJ1-5	many	-	CASSLAGEGSNQPQHF	TGTGCCAGCAGCTTGGCAGGGGAAGGTAGCAATCAGCCCCAGCATTTT
TRBV14	TRBJ2-1	few	TRBD1	CASSQDRGRGNEQFF	TGTGCCAGCAGCCAGGACAGGGGGCGCGGGAATGAGCAGTTCTTC
TRBV10-3	TRBJ1-3	few	-	CAISDTGISGNTIYF	TGTGCCATCAGTGACACAGGGATCTCTGGAAACACCATATATTTT